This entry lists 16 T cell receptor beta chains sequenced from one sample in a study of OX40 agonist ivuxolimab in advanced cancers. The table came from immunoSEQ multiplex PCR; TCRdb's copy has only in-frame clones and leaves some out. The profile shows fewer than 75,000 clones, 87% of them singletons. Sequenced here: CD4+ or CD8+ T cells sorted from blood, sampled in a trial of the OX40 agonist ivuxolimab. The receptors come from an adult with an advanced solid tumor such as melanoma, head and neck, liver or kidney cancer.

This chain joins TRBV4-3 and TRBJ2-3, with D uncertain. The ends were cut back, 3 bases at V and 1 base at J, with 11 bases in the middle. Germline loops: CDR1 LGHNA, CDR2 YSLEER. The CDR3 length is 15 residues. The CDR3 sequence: CASSQANTGTDTQYF. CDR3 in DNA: TGCGCCAGCAGCCAGGCCAATACCGGCACAGATACGCAGTATTTT.

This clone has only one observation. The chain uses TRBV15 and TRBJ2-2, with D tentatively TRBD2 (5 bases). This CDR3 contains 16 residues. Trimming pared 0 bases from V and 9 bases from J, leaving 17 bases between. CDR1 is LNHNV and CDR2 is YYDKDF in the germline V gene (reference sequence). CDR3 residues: CATSRDLGGARRELFF. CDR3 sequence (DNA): TGTGCCACCAGCAGAGATTTAGGAGGTGCACGGCGGGAGCTGTTTTTT. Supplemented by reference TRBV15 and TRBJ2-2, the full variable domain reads DAMVIQNPRYQVTQFGKPVTLSCSQTLNHNVMYWYQQKSSQAPKLLFHYYDKDFNNEADTPDNFQSRRPNTSFCFLDIRSPGLGDTAMYLCATSRDLGGARRELFFGEGSRLTVL.

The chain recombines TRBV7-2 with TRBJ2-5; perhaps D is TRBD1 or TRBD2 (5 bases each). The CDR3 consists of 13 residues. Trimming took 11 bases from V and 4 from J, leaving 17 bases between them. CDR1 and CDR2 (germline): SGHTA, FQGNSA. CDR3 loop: CASTSPGLETQYF. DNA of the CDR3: TGTGCCTCAACCTCCCCGGGGCTAGAGACCCAGTACTTC. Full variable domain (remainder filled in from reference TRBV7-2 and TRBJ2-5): GAGVSQSPSNKVTEKGKDVELRCDPISGHTALYWYRQSLGQGLEFLIYFQGNSAPDKSGLPSDRFSAERTGGSVSTLTIQRTQQEDSAVYLCASTSPGLETQYFGPGTRLLVL.

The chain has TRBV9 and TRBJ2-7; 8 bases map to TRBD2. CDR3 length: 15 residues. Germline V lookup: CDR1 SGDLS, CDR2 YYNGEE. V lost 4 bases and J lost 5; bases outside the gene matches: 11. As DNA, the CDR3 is TGTGCCAGCAGCTCCTCCGGGACTAGTTACAACGAGCAGTACTTC. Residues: CASSSSGTSYNEQYF. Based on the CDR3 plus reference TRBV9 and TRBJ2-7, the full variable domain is DSGVTQTPKHLITATGQRVTLRCSPRSGDLSVYWYQQSLDQGLQFLIQYYNGEERAKGNILERFSAQQFPDLHSELNLSSLELGDSALYFCASSSSGTSYNEQYFGPGTRLTVT.

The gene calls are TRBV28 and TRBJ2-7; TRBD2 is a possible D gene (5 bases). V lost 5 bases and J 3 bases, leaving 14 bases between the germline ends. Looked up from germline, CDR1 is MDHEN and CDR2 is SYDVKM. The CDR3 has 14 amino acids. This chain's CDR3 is CASSNPDWNYEQYF. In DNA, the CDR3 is TGTGCCAGCAGTAACCCGGACTGGAACTACGAGCAGTACTTC.

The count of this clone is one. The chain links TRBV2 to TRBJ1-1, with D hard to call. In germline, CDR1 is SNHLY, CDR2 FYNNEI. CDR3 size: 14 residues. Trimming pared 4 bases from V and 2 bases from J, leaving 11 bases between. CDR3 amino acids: CASSGRSLNTEAFF. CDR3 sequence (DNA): TGTGCCAGCAGTGGACGTTCTCTCAACACTGAAGCTTTCTTT.

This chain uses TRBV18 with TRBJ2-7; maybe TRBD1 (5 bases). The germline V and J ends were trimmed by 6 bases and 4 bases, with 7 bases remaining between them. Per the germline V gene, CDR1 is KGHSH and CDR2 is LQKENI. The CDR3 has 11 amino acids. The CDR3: CASSRDYEQYF. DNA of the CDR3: TGTGCCAGCTCCAGGGATTACGAGCAGTACTTC.

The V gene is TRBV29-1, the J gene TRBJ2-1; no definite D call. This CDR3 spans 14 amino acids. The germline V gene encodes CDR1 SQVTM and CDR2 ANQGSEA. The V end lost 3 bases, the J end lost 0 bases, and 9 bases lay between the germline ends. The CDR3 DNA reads TGCAGCGTTGACGAGTCTAGCTCCTACAATGAGCAGTTCTTC. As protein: CSVDESSSYNEQFF.

The CDR3 loop is CASSVQGSTYEQYF. The CDR3, as DNA: TGTGCCAGCAGCGTACAGGGTTCGACCTACGAGCAGTACTTC. The chain joins TRBV7-2 to TRBJ2-7; tentatively, D is TRBD1 (6 bases). CDR3 size: 14 residues. Germline values: CDR1 SGHTA, CDR2 FQGNSA. Trimming left V 5 bases short and J 2 bases short, with 13 bases between.

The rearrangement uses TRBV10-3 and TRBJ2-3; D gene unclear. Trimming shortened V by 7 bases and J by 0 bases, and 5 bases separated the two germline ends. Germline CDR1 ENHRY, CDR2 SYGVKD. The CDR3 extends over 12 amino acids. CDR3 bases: TGTGCCATCAACCTTAGCACAGATACGCAGTATTTT. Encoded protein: CAINLSTDTQYF.

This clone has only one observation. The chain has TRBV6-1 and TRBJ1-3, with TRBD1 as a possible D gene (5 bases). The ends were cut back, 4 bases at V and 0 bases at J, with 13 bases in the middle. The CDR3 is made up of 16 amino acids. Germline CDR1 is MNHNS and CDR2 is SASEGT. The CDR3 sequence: CASSGGYWVSGNTIYF. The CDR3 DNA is TGTGCCAGCAGTGGGGGGTACTGGGTCTCTGGAAACACCATATATTTT.

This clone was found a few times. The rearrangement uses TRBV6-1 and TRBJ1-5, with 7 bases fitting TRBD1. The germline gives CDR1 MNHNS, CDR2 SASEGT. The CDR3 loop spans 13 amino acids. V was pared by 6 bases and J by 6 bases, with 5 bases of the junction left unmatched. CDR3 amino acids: CASRLTGTQPQHF. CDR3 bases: TGTGCCAGCAGACTGACAGGGACTCAGCCCCAGCATTTT.

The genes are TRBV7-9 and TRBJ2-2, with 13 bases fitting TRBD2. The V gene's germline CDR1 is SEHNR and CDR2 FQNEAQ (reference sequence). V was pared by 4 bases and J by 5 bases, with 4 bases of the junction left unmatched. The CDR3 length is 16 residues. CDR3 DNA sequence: TGTGCCAGCAGCTCGTTGACTAGCGGGAGGACCGGGGAGCTGTTTTTT. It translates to CASSSLTSGRTGELFF.

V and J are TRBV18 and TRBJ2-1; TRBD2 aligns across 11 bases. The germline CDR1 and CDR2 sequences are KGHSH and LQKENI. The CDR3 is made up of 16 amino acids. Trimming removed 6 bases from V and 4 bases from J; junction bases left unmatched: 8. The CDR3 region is CASSGTSGGTYNEQFF. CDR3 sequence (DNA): TGTGCCAGCTCCGGGACTAGCGGAGGGACGTACAATGAGCAGTTCTTC.

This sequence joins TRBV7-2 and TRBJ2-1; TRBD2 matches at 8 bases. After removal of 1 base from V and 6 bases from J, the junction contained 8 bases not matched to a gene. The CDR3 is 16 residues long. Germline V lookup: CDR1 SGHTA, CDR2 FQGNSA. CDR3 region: CASSLEASGRANEQFF. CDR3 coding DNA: TGTGCCAGCAGCTTAGAGGCCAGCGGGAGAGCCAATGAGCAGTTCTTC.

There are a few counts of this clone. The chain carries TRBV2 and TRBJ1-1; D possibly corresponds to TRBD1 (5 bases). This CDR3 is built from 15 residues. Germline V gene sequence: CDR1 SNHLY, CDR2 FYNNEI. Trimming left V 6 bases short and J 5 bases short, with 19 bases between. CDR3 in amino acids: CASRAQQTGGTEAFF. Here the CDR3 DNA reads TGTGCCAGCAGAGCCCAACAGACGGGGGGAACTGAAGCTTTCTTT.